This T cell receptor (beta chain) was retrieved from a study of T cells after yellow fever vaccination. The wider study: Where fractions had low cell numbers, libraries were prepared from them with the SMART-Seq v4 Ultra Low Input RNA kit.

CDR1 DFQATT and CDR2 SNEGSKA come from the germline V gene (reference sequence). This CDR3 has 14 residues. V gave up 5 bases and J gave up 3 bases, with 14 bases separating them. Study-wide points: Post-booster samples contained most primary-vaccination clones (approximately 96% CD4, around 90% CD8).

UMIs were added to TCR cDNA along with a universal primer site when it was made by 5'RACE template switching. TCRdb reprocessed the 5' RACE reads via MiXCR and lists one record per CDR3 protein. This repertoire shows hundreds of thousands of distinct CDR3 sequences, around a sixth found once; its top ten account for approximately 15%. For this clonotype: Its antigen is undetermined.

The sequence was obtained from a man between 18 and 29 years old who received the YFV17D yellow fever vaccine. The genes are TRBV20-1 and TRBJ2-1, with D maybe TRBD1 (6 bases). The sequences come from PBMCs, collected about 5 days after the first yellow fever vaccination. Here the CDR3 reads CSAPGTSDYNEQFF. In nucleotides, the CDR3 is TGCAGTGCTCCCGGGACATCGGACTACAATGAGCAGTTCTTC.